The 22 T cell receptor beta chains given below trace back to one sample, sequenced in a study of T cells after yellow fever vaccination. TCRdb re-analysed the 5' RACE reads in MiXCR, keeping a single row per CDR3 protein. The sample includes around 120,000 distinct CDR3 sequences, about 15% of them seen just once. The specimen was CD8+ T cells sorted from PBMCs, collected 5 days after the yellow fever booster vaccination. The receptor set was obtained from a man younger than 35 who received the YFV17D yellow fever vaccine.

The V call is TRBV30, the J call TRBJ2-2; D gene unclear. Trimming cost V 5 bases and J 9 bases, with 7 bases left between them. The CDR3 consists of 10 residues. Germline CDR1 and CDR2: GTSNPN and SVGIG (reference sequence). This chain's CDR3 is CAWGRRELFF. CDR3 coding DNA: TGTGCCTGGGGGCGGAGGGAGCTGTTTTTT.

In this sample, this clonotype turned up a few times. The V and J genes are TRBV6-5 and TRBJ1-2; the D gene is possibly TRBD1 (6 bases). CDR1 is MNHEY and CDR2 is SVGAGI in the germline V gene. This CDR3 contains 14 residues. V lost 7 bases, J lost 4 bases, and 16 bases lay in between. CDR3 in DNA: TGTGCCAGCACGCACAGGGACCCCCGCTATGGCTACACCTTC. It is translated as CASTHRDPRYGYTF.

This clonotype turned up a few times. This chain joins TRBV6-6 and TRBJ2-1; no definite D call. This CDR3 is built from 16 residues. Germline lookup yields CDR1 MNHNY and CDR2 SVGAGI (reference sequence). V shed 2 bases and J shed 5 bases, with 16 bases lying between them. The CDR3 DNA reads as TGTGCCAGCAGTTACCCCCAGTGGGTAGAACACAATGAGCAGTTCTTC. Residues: CASSYPQWVEHNEQFF.

This clonotype was counted only a few times. The chain combines TRBV28 with TRBJ2-2, with D possibly being TRBD1 (6 bases). Germline V gene data show CDR1 as MDHEN and CDR2 as SYDVKM. Trimming stripped 6 bases from V and 4 bases from J, with 12 bases between. The CDR3 is 14 residues long. The CDR3 reads CASSLTGTTGELFF. The CDR3 region has the DNA TGTGCCAGCAGCCTGACAGGAACCACCGGGGAGCTGTTTTTT.

This clonotype has a count of ten or more. CDR3 residues: CASSSDVPEQFF. The CDR3 nucleotides are TGTGCCAGCAGTTCTGACGTACCTGAGCAGTTCTTC. The chain carries TRBV12-3 or TRBV12-4 and TRBJ2-1; D gene ambiguous. The CDR3 loop spans 12 amino acids. Trimming took 4 bases from V and 9 from J, leaving 10 bases between them.

The chain employs TRBV30 and TRBJ2-3; D ambiguous. With 4 bases removed from V and 1 base from J, the gap between germline ends came to 12 bases. Germline V CDR1 and CDR2: GTSNPN, SVGIG (reference sequence). This CDR3 has 14 residues. The CDR3: CAWKWGEGTDTQYF. The CDR3 bases are TGTGCCTGGAAGTGGGGTGAAGGCACAGATACGCAGTATTTT.

This clonotype was seen at least ten times. The rearrangement uses TRBV27 and TRBJ2-7, with 8 bases lining up with TRBD2. V trimming: 3 bases; J trimming: 2 bases; junction bases outside the gene matches: 0. Germline values: CDR1 MNHEY, CDR2 SMNVEV (reference sequence). The CDR3 is 13 residues long. The CDR3 spells CASSLGLAYEQYF. The CDR3 bases are TGTGCCAGCAGTTTGGGACTAGCCTACGAGCAGTACTTC.

This clonotype was detected only a few times. CDR3 region: CASSYSRGRQRGWHTQYF. The DNA for the CDR3 is TGTGCCAGCAGTTACTCGCGGGGACGGCAGCGGGGTTGGCATACGCAGTATTTT. This sequence joins TRBV6-2 or TRBV6-3 and TRBJ2-3; 7 bases match TRBD2. CDR1 is MNHEY and CDR2 is SVGEGT in the germline V gene. V trimming: 0 bases; J trimming: 7 bases; junction bases outside the gene matches: 16. The CDR3 is 18 residues long.

This clonotype was counted a few times. The J gene is TRBJ1-2, the V gene TRBV6-2 or TRBV6-3, with D perhaps TRBD1 (6 bases). The V end lost 3 bases, the J end lost 8 bases, and 19 bases lay between the germline ends. Germline loops: CDR1 MNHEY, CDR2 SVGEGT. The CDR3 is 15 residues long. DNA of the CDR3: TGTGCCAGCAGTTATACGCTCGGACAGCCCGGAGGCTACACCTTC. This translates into CASSYTLGQPGGYTF.

The genes are TRBV19 and TRBJ2-3, with a weak D call TRBD2 (6 bases). This CDR3 comprises 12 residues. The germline V gene has CDR1 LNHDA and CDR2 SQIVND (reference sequence). V was clipped by 8 bases and J by 7 bases, with 13 bases between them. This CDR3 reads CASSIGGNTQYF. The CDR3 DNA sequence: TGTGCCAGTTCTATCGGGGGTAATACGCAGTATTTT.

As concerns this clonotype: A much larger clonotype is one base distant, so this may be a read error. CDR3 in DNA: TGTGCCAGCAGCACGGGACAGGGGTACTCCGGGGAGCTGTTTTTT. Protein sequence: CASSTGQGYSGELFF. V is TRBV7-2 and J is TRBJ2-2; 10 bases map to TRBD1. Trimming took 5 bases from V and 6 from J; bases not matched to a gene: 6. This CDR3 is 15 amino acids long. The germline gives CDR1 SGHTA, CDR2 FQGNSA.

The V and J genes are TRBV6-1 and TRBJ1-6; D is undetermined. Germline values: CDR1 MNHNS, CDR2 SASEGT. V gave up 3 bases and J gave up 0 bases, with 12 bases separating them. The CDR3 loop spans 17 amino acids. The CDR3 coding sequence is TGTGCCAGCAGTGACGCAAGTAGGAGCTCCTATAATTCACCCCTCCACTTT. It translates to CASSDASRSSYNSPLHF.

This clonotype was picked up a small number of times. The chain links TRBV7-2 to TRBJ1-6; 8 bases are shared with TRBD1. V was clipped by 1 base and J by 8 bases; unmatched bases: 4. The germline CDR1 and CDR2 sequences are SGHTA and FQGNSA. The CDR3 consists of 15 residues. Here the CDR3 DNA reads TGTGCCAGCAGCTTAGTGGACAGGGTGGATTCACCCCTCCACTTT. It specifies CASSLVDRVDSPLHF.

This clonotype was observed a handful of times. Here the CDR3 DNA reads TGTGCCAGCAGTAGGACGACGCCTGGAAACACCATATATTTT. Translating gives CASSRTTPGNTIYF. The chain has TRBV12-3 or TRBV12-4 and TRBJ1-3; D uncertain. The CDR3 contains 14 residues. V lost 5 bases, J lost 2 bases, and 10 bases lay in between.

This clonotype was detected only a few times. CDR3 region: CASSLSSGGGYEQYV. CDR3 bases: TGTGCCAGCAGCTTATCTAGCGGGGGAGGCTACGAGCAGTACGTC. The V call is TRBV7-8, the J call TRBJ2-7; 10 positions agree with TRBD2. There are 15 residues in the CDR3. Trimming took 2 bases from V and 3 from J; bases not matched to a gene: 4. Per germline, CDR1 SGHVS and CDR2 FQNEAQ.

This clonotype was seen repeatedly, ten times or more. The chain carries TRBV7-9 and TRBJ2-2; 11 bases match TRBD1. Trimming removed 5 bases from V and 7 bases from J; junction bases left unmatched: 9. Germline values: CDR1 SEHNR, CDR2 FQNEAQ (reference sequence). The CDR3 loop spans 16 amino acids. CDR3 nucleotide sequence: TGTGCCAGCAGCGAAGGACAGGGGGCTATTGGCGGGGAGCTGTTTTTT. Protein product: CASSEGQGAIGGELFF.

This clonotype was seen a few times. This chain links TRBV4-2 with TRBJ2-7; the D gene could be TRBD1 or TRBD2 (5 bases each). Deletions cut 0 bases from V and 1 base from J, with 13 bases between. From germline, CDR1 is LGHNA and CDR2 YNFKEQ. This CDR3 comprises 16 residues. CDR3 in amino acids: CASSQEFGDGSYEQYF. The CDR3 region has the DNA TGTGCCAGCAGCCAAGAGTTCGGGGACGGATCCTACGAGCAGTACTTC.

The chain has TRBV9 and TRBJ2-3; 8 bases are shared with TRBD1. Germline lookup yields CDR1 SGDLS and CDR2 YYNGEE. The V gene end was trimmed by 4 bases and the J gene end by 6 bases; junction bases not matched to a gene: 10. This CDR3 is 15 amino acids long. CDR3 DNA: TGTGCCAGCAGCCCGGGACAGGCGCCGTTGGATACGCAGTATTTT. Its translation: CASSPGQAPLDTQYF.

This chain uses TRBV12-3 or TRBV12-4 with TRBJ2-1; D uncertain. The CDR3 is made up of 19 amino acids. V was shortened by 1 base and J by 0 bases, with 19 bases between the two germline ends. CDR3 nucleotide sequence: TGTGCCAGCAGTTTAGAATTCGTGGTTGGTATAAGCTCCTACAATGAGCAGTTCTTC. This codes for CASSLEFVVGISSYNEQFF.

This clonotype was observed a few times. The chain combines TRBV12-3 or TRBV12-4 with TRBJ1-4, with D hard to call. The V end lost 4 bases, the J end lost 10 bases, and 7 bases lay between the germline ends. There are 11 residues in the CDR3. DNA of the CDR3: TGTGCCAGCAGTTCATCAGGAAAACTGTTTTTT. Its translation: CASSSSGKLFF.

This clonotype was counted between two and nine times. The V and J genes are TRBV6-2 or TRBV6-3 and TRBJ2-2; the match to TRBD1 covers 8 bases. The germline CDR1 and CDR2 sequences are MNHEY and SVGEGT. V trimming: 6 bases; J trimming: 7 bases; junction bases outside the gene matches: 4. The CDR3 has 13 amino acids. CDR3 nucleotide sequence: TGTGCCAGCAGGGCGACAGGGGTCGGGGAGCTGTTTTTT. The encoded protein is CASRATGVGELFF.

This clonotype was recorded many times. The J gene is TRBJ2-1, the V gene TRBV20-1; 8 bases map to TRBD2. Looked up from germline, CDR1 is DFQATT and CDR2 is SNEGSKA (reference sequence). Unmatched junction bases numbered 3, after V lost 0 bases and J lost 2 bases. The CDR3 is 15 residues long. In DNA form, the CDR3 reads TGCAGTGCTAGAGATGGAGCGGGGGCCTACAATGAGCAGTTCTTC. This codes for CSARDGAGAYNEQFF.